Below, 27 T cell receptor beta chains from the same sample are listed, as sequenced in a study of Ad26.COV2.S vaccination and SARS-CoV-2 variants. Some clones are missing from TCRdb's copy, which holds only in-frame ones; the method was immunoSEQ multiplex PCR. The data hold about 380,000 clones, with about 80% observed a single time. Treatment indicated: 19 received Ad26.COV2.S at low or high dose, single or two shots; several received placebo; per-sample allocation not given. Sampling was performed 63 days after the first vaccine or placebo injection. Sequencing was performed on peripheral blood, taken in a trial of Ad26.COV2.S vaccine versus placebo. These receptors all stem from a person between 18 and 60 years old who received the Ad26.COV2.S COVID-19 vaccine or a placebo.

CDR3 coding DNA: TGCAGTGCTAGTACCAGAGACTATGGCTACACCTTC. Translating it yields CSASTRDYGYTF. The V and J genes are TRBV20-1 and TRBJ1-2, with unresolved D. Germline V gene lookup returns CDR1 DFQATT and CDR2 SNEGSKA (reference sequence). The CDR3 covers 12 residues. The V end was cut by 3 bases, the J end by 3 bases, with 8 bases between.

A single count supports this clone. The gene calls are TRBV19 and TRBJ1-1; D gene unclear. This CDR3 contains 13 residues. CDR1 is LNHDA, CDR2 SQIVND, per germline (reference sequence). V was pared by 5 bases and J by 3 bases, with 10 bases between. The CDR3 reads CASSAVEDTEAFF. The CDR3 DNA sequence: TGTGCCAGTAGTGCCGTTGAGGACACTGAAGCTTTCTTT.

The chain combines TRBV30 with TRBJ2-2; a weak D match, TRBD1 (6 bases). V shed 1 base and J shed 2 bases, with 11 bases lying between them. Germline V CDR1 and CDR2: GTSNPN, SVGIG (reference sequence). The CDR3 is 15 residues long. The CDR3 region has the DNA TGTGCCTGGAGTGATCAGGGGATCAACACCGGGGAGCTGTTTTTT. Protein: CAWSDQGINTGELFF.

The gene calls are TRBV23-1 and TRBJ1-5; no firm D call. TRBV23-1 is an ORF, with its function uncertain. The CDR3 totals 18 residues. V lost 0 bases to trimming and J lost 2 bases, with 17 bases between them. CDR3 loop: CASSQSEQHILGNQPQHF. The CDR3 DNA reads TGCGCCAGCAGTCAATCGGAACAGCATATCTTAGGCAATCAGCCCCAGCATTTT.

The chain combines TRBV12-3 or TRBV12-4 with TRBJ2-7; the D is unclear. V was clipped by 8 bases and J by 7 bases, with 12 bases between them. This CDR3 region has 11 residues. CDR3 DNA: TGTGCCAGCCCCCCAATTGGGGAGCAGTACTTC. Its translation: CASPPIGEQYF.

The CDR3 sequence: CASGDGEAFF. The CDR3 DNA follows: TGTGCCAGTGGGGACGGTGAAGCTTTCTTT. The chain links TRBV19 to TRBJ1-1, with D perhaps matching TRBD1 (5 bases). In germline, CDR1 is LNHDA, CDR2 SQIVND (reference sequence). The CDR3 is made up of 10 amino acids. V lost 8 bases, J lost 7 bases, and 8 bases lay in between.

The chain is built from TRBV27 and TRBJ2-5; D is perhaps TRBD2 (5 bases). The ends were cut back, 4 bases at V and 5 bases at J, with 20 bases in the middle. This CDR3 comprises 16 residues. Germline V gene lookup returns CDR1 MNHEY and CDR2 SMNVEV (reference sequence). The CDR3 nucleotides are TGTGCCAGCAGTTCTGAGGGCAGCAAGGTTTGGGAGACCCAGTACTTC. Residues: CASSSEGSKVWETQYF.

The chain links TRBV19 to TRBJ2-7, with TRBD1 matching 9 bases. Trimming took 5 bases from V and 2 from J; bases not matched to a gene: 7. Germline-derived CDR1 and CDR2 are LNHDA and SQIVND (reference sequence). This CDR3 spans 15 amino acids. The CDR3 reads CASSVGTGFAYEQYF. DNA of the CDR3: TGTGCCAGTAGTGTAGGGACAGGGTTTGCCTACGAGCAGTACTTC.

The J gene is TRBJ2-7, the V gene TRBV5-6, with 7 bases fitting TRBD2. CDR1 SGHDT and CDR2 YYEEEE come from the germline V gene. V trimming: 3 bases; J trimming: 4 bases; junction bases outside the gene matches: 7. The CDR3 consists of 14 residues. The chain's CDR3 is CASSSGTILYEQYF. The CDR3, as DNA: TGTGCCAGCAGCTCCGGGACTATCTTATACGAGCAGTACTTC. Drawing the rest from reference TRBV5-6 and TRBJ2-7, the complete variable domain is DAGVTQSPTHLIKTRGQQVTLRCSPKSGHDTVSWYQQALGQGPQFIFQYYEEEERQRGNFPDRFSGHQFPNYSSELNVNALLLGDSALYLCASSSGTILYEQYFGPGTRLTVT.

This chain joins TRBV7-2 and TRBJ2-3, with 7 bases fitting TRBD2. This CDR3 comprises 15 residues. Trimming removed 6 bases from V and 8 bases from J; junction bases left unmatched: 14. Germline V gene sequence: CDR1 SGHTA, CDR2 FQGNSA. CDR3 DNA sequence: TGTGCCAGCAGAGAGACTAGCTCTAGGGGAGGTACGCAGTATTTT. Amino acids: CASRETSSRGGTQYF.

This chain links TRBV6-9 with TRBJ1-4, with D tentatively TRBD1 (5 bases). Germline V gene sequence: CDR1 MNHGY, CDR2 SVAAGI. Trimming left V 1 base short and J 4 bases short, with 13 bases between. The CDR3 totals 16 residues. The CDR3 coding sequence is TGTGCCAGCAGTTATTTGGGAAGGGGCCATAATGAAAAACTGTTTTTT. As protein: CASSYLGRGHNEKLFF.

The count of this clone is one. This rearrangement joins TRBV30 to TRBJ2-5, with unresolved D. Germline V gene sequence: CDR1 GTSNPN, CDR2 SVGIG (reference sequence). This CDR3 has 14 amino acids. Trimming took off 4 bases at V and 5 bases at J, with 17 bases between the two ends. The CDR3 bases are TGTGCCTGGACTTATTTGTATGGTTCGGAGACCCAGTACTTC. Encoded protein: CAWTYLYGSETQYF.

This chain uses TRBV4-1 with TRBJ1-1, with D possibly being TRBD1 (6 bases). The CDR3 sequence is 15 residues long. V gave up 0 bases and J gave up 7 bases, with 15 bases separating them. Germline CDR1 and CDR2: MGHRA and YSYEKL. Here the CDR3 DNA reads TGCGCCAGCAGCCAAGATTTACAGGGAAGCGGTGAAGCTTTCTTT. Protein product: CASSQDLQGSGEAFF.

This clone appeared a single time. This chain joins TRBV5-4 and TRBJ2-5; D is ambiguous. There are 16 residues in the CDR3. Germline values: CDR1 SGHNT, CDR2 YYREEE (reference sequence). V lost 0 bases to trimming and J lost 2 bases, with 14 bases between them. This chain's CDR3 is CASSLGRAAPQETQYF. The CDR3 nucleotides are TGTGCCAGCAGCTTGGGAAGGGCCGCCCCACAAGAGACCCAGTACTTC.

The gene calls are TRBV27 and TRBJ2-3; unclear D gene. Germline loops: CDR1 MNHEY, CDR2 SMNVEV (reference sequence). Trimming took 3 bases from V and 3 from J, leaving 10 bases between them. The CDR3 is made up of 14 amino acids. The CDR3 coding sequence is TGTGCCAGCAGTTTTAGGCTCCCAACAGATACGCAGTATTTT. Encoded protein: CASSFRLPTDTQYF.

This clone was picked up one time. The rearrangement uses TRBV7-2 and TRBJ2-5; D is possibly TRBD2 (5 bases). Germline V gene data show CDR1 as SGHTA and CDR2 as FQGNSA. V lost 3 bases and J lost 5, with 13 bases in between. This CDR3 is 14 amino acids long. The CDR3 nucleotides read TGTGCCAGCAGCTTGGGCCCGGGCGGGGAGACCCAGTACTTC. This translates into CASSLGPGGETQYF. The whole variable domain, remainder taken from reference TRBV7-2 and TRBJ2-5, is GAGVSQSPSNKVTEKGKDVELRCDPISGHTALYWYRQSLGQGLEFLIYFQGNSAPDKSGLPSDRFSAERTGGSVSTLTIQRTQQEDSAVYLCASSLGPGGETQYFGPGTRLLVL.

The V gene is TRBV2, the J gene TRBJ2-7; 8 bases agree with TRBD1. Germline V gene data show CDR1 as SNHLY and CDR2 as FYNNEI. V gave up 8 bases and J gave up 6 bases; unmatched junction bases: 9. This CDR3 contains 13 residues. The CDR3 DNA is TGTGCCAGCGATAGGACAGGGCTAGGCGAGCAGTACTTC. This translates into CASDRTGLGEQYF.

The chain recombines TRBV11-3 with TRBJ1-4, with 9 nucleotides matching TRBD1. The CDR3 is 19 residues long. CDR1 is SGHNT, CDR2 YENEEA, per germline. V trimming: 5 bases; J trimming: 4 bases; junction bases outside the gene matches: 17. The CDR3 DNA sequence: TGTGCCAGCAGCCCCGCTTGGAAACCGACAGGGGGAAATAATGAAAAACTGTTTTTT. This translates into CASSPAWKPTGGNNEKLFF.

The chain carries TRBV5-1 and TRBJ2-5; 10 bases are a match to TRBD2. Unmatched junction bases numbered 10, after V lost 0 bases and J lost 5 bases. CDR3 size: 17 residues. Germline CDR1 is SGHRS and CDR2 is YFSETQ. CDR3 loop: CASSLVVAGGTWETQYF. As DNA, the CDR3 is TGCGCCAGCAGCTTGGTGGTAGCGGGAGGTACTTGGGAGACCCAGTACTTC.

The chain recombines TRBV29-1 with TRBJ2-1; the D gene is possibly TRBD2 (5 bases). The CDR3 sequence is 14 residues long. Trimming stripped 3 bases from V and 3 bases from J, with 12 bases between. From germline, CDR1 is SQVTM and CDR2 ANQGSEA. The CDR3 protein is CSVDVGALYNEQFF. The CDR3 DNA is TGCAGCGTTGATGTGGGAGCGCTCTACAATGAGCAGTTCTTC.

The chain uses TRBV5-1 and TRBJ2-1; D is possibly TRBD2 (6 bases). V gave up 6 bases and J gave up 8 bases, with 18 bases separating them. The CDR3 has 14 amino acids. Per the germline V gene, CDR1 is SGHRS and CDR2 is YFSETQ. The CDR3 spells CASTAGGLSDEQFF. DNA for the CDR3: TGCGCCAGCACGGCAGGAGGGCTTAGCGATGAGCAGTTCTTC.

The CDR3 spells CAGSSQGSNTEAFF. The CDR3 region has the DNA TGTGCCGGATCTTCCCAGGGCTCGAACACTGAAGCTTTCTTT. The chain uses TRBV5-6 and TRBJ1-1; tentative D call: TRBD1 (5 bases). The germline V gene encodes CDR1 SGHDT and CDR2 YYEEEE. CDR3 size: 14 residues. V lost 10 bases, J lost 1 base, and 17 bases lay in between.

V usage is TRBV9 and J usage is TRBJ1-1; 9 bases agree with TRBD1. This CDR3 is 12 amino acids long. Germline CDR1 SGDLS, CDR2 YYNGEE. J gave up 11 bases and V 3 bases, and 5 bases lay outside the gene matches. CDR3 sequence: CASSGPGQGAFF. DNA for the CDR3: TGTGCCAGCAGCGGTCCGGGACAGGGTGCTTTCTTT.

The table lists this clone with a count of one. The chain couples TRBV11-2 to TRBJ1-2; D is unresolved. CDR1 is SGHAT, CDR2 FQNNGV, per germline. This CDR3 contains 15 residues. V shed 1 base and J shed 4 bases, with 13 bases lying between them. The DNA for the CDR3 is TGTGCCAGCAGCTTAGGGAGCGGACCTTCCTATGGCTACACCTTC. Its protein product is CASSLGSGPSYGYTF.

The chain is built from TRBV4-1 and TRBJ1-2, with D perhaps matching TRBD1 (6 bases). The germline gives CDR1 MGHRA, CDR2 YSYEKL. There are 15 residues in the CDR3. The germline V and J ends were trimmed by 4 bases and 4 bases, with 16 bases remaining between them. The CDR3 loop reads CASSPRGGLLYGYTF. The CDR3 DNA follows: TGCGCCAGCAGCCCTAGGGGGGGGCTCCTCTATGGCTACACCTTC.

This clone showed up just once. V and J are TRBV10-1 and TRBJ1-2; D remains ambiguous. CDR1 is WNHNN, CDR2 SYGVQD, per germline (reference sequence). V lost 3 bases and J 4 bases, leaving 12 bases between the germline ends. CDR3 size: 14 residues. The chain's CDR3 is CASSDTALGYGYTF. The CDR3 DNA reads TGCGCCAGCAGTGATACGGCGCTCGGCTATGGCTACACCTTC.

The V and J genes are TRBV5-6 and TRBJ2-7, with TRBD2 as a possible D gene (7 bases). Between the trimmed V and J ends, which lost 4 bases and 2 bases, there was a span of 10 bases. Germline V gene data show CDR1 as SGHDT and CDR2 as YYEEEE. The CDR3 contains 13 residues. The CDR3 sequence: CASSRGGPYEQYF. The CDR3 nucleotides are TGTGCCAGCAGCAGGGGGGGCCCCTACGAGCAGTACTTC.